This T cell receptor beta chain was recorded in a study of blood T cell repertoires in COVID-19. Background on the study: Samples came from the United States, Italy and Spain, spanning acute and convalescent COVID-19. T cells, B-cell-depleted T cells, or PBMCs supplied cDNA or gDNA.

Germline V gene sequence: CDR1 SGDLS, CDR2 YYNGEE. V was pared by 5 bases and J by 6 bases, with 17 bases of the junction left unmatched. The CDR3 has 18 amino acids. The authors' processing: Using reference gene primer amplification, nucleated cell counts were estimated. Clones were sequenced by immunoSEQ multiplex PCR, and TCRdb holds only the in-frame ones, with some missing. Clonal size and the V and J genes are those of that table, whereas D and trimming came from the DNA. Seen here are about 180,000 clones, approximately 85% observed once, and the top ten hold approximately 10%. This sequence was found in a human donor with active or convalescent COVID-19. The donor label of this sample is uncertain. The sample taken for sequencing was peripheral blood. This sequence joins TRBV9 and TRBJ2-3, with TRBD2 matching 11 bases. Here the CDR3 reads CASSWPASGGPGPDTQYF. CDR3 sequence (DNA): TGTGCCAGCAGTTGGCCGGCTAGCGGGGGGCCCGGACCGGATACGCAGTATTTT.